Listed here are 23 T cell receptor beta chains from one sample, sequenced in a study of blood T cell repertoires in COVID-19. Assay: immunoSEQ multiplex PCR; the TCRdb copy retains only in-frame clones and omits some. The sample holds roughly 300,000 clones, about 80% seen once. Sequencing was done on a sample of peripheral blood. The receptors come from a woman aged 45-65 years who had recovered from COVID-19.

The chain combines TRBV27 with TRBJ1-2; TRBD1 aligns across 7 bases. The CDR3 contains 14 residues. Germline V lookup: CDR1 MNHEY, CDR2 SMNVEV (reference sequence). Unmatched junction bases numbered 4, after V lost 2 bases and J lost 4 bases. The CDR3 sequence is CASSLGQGGYGYTF. The CDR3 DNA is TGTGCCAGCAGTTTAGGGCAGGGGGGCTATGGCTACACCTTC.

The V gene is TRBV6-5, the J gene TRBJ1-2; D is undetermined. The CDR3 extends over 12 amino acids. Germline lookup yields CDR1 MNHEY and CDR2 SVGAGI. The V and J ends lost 6 bases and 5 bases respectively, with 10 bases between them. The CDR3 here is CASSPTQYGYTF. For the CDR3, the DNA is TGTGCCAGCAGCCCAACACAGTATGGCTACACCTTC.

The gene calls are TRBV27 and TRBJ1-1; 8 nucleotides agree with TRBD1. The CDR3 extends over 13 amino acids. Trimming cost V 6 bases and J 6 bases; bases outside gene matches: 6. Germline V lookup: CDR1 MNHEY, CDR2 SMNVEV (reference sequence). The CDR3 DNA sequence: TGTGCCAGCAGAGACCAGGGGGCGGCTGAAGCTTTCTTT. This gives the protein CASRDQGAAEAFF.

This chain joins TRBV5-1 and TRBJ2-7, with TRBD1 matching 9 bases. The CDR3 is 16 amino acids. Germline CDR1 and CDR2: SGHRS and YFSETQ. V lost 5 bases to trimming and J lost 2 bases; unmatched junction nucleotides: 11. This chain's CDR3 is CASRFAPGQGTYEQYF. The CDR3 bases are TGCGCCAGCAGATTCGCCCCGGGACAGGGAACCTACGAGCAGTACTTC.

The CDR3 DNA is TGTGCCAGCAGTTACTCGGCGGATAATCAGCCCCAGCATTTT. This sequence encodes CASSYSADNQPQHF. The rearrangement links TRBV6-5 to TRBJ1-5; D is unclear. Trimming took 0 bases from V and 4 from J, leaving 7 bases between them. Germline CDR1 MNHEY, CDR2 SVGAGI. The CDR3 totals 14 residues.

This clone was observed once. The rearrangement joins TRBV7-5 to TRBJ2-7; the D call in the table, TRBD2, was not verified against the DNA. TRBV7-5 is a listed pseudogene. This CDR3 comprises 12 residues. Here the CDR3 reads CVRSLVNYEQYF. Here the CDR3 DNA reads TGTGTCAGAAGCTTAGTTAACTACGAGCAGTACTTC.

The chain employs TRBV9 and TRBJ1-6, with D perhaps matching TRBD1 (5 bases). The CDR3 has 14 amino acids. Germline values: CDR1 SGDLS, CDR2 YYNGEE. Trimming left V 4 bases short and J 5 bases short, with 10 bases between. The CDR3 DNA is TGTGCCAGCAGCCAACGGGGGAATAATTCACCCCTCCACTTT. Protein: CASSQRGNNSPLHF.

The chain couples TRBV24-1 to TRBJ2-1; 11 nucleotides line up with TRBD2. Per the germline V gene, CDR1 is KGHDR and CDR2 is SFDVKD. The CDR3 totals 14 residues. After removal of 7 bases from V and 10 bases from J, the junction contained 8 bases not matched to a gene. The CDR3 here is CATRTGLAEGEQFF. For the CDR3, the DNA is TGTGCCACCAGGACGGGACTAGCGGAAGGCGAGCAGTTCTTC.

For this clone: Other DNA sequences in this sample translate to the same CDR3. The chain recombines TRBV6-5 with TRBJ1-2; 8 bases are shared with TRBD1. J lost 5 bases, V lost 0 bases, and 8 bases had no gene match. Germline CDR1 is MNHEY and CDR2 is SVGAGI. CDR3 length equals 16 residues. CDR3 in amino acids: CASSYSLAGGAYGYTF. The CDR3 DNA reads as TGTGCCAGCAGTTACTCTTTGGCAGGGGGCGCATATGGCTACACCTTC.

V is TRBV3-1 (or the pseudogene TRBV3-2) and J is TRBJ2-2; 10 bases fit TRBD2. The V and J ends lost 4 bases and 2 bases, in that order; junction bases with no gene match: 4. CDR1 LGHDT and CDR2 YNNKEL come from the germline V gene (reference sequence). CDR3 size: 16 residues. The DNA for the CDR3 is TGTGCCAGCAGCCCTAGCGGGGGCTCTAACACCGGGGAGCTGTTTTTT. Translation gives CASSPSGGSNTGELFF.

V usage is TRBV28 and J usage is TRBJ1-6, with 10 bases fitting TRBD1. The junction had 4 bases not matched to a gene; V was cut back by 5 bases and J by 9 bases. Germline V lookup: CDR1 MDHEN, CDR2 SYDVKM. This CDR3 has 14 amino acids. CDR3 region: CASSMTGGRSPLHF. The CDR3 coding sequence is TGTGCCAGCAGTATGACAGGGGGCCGTTCACCCCTCCACTTT.

This clone was seen just once. The chain is built from TRBV27 and TRBJ2-7; TRBD1 is a possible D gene (5 bases). Deletions cut 10 bases from V and 4 bases from J, with 17 bases between. The V gene's germline CDR1 is MNHEY and CDR2 SMNVEV (reference sequence). This CDR3 contains 13 residues. The DNA of the CDR3 is TGTGCCACCTCCCCAGGGCCCCCTTACGAGCAGTACTTC. The encoded protein is CATSPGPPYEQYF.

This clone appeared a single time. V and J are TRBV9 and TRBJ2-5, with TRBD2 matching over 13 bases. The CDR3 loop spans 16 amino acids. Trimming at V came to 4 bases and at J to 3 bases, leaving 6 bases not matched to a gene. CDR1 is SGDLS and CDR2 is YYNGEE in the germline V gene. This CDR3 is CASSFLGLAGKETQYF. The CDR3 bases are TGTGCCAGCAGCTTCCTGGGACTAGCGGGGAAAGAGACCCAGTACTTC.

Turning to this clone: Germline and junction disagree at one end, which may indicate a read error. V is TRBV5-6 and J is TRBJ2-3, with 14 bases fitting TRBD2. CDR3 length: 12 amino acids. CDR1 is SGHDT, CDR2 YYEEEE, per germline. The CDR3 region is CASSLRTSGRLF. Written as DNA, the CDR3 is TGTGCCAGCAGCTTGAGGACTAGCGGGAGGCTCTTT.

V gene TRBV25-1 combines with J gene TRBJ2-7; no definite D call. V was pared by 6 bases and J by 4 bases, with 7 bases between. CDR1 MGHDK and CDR2 SYGVNS come from the germline V gene. This CDR3 has 11 amino acids. In DNA form, the CDR3 reads TGTGCCAGCAGCTCCCTTTACGAGCAGTACTTC. It specifies CASSSLYEQYF.

The rearrangement uses TRBV7-3 and TRBJ2-7, with no clear D. V was pared by 2 bases and J by 1 base, with 6 bases between. This CDR3 has 13 amino acids. Germline loops: CDR1 SGHTA, CDR2 FQGTGA. CDR3 sequence reads: CASSLELSYEQYF. DNA for the CDR3: TGTGCCAGCAGCTTAGAGCTGTCCTACGAGCAGTACTTC. Full variable domain (outside the CDR3, taken from reference TRBV7-3 and TRBJ2-7): GAGVSQTPSNKVTEKGKYVELRCDPISGHTALYWYRQSLGQGPEFLIYFQGTGAADDSGLPNDRFFAVRPEGSVSTLKIQRTERGDSAVYLCASSLELSYEQYFGPGTRLTVT.

This clone was recorded once. The chain recombines TRBV7-3 with TRBJ1-1; no firm D call. Trimming removed 0 bases at V and 3 bases at J, with 5 bases between. Germline CDR1 is SGHTA and CDR2 is FQGTGA. The CDR3 spans 13 residues. For the CDR3, the DNA is TGTGCCAGCAGCTTAACGAGGGACACTGAAGCTTTCTTT. Its translation is CASSLTRDTEAFF.

This clone was found many times. CDR3 in DNA: TGTGCCAGCAGCAGCGGGATGGACTACGAGCAGTACTTC. Protein product: CASSSGMDYEQYF. The chain employs TRBV27 and TRBJ2-7; 7 bases agree with TRBD2. Germline V gives CDR1 MNHEY, CDR2 SMNVEV (reference sequence). This CDR3 spans 13 amino acids. J lost 3 bases, V lost 6 bases, and 5 bases had no gene match.

The V and J genes are TRBV7-3 and TRBJ1-1, with D possibly TRBD1 on 5 matching bases. The CDR3 is 14 residues long. Deletions cut 5 bases from V and 1 base from J, with 11 bases between. Looked up from germline, CDR1 is SGHTA and CDR2 is FQGTGA. The CDR3 sequence: CASSPGHGNTEAFF. The CDR3 coding sequence is TGTGCCAGCAGCCCAGGGCACGGGAACACTGAAGCTTTCTTT.

The rearrangement links TRBV7-6 to TRBJ2-5; 15 bases line up with TRBD2. After removal of 5 bases from V and 5 bases from J, the junction contained 6 bases not matched to a gene. The CDR3 has 16 residues. In germline, CDR1 is SGHVS, CDR2 FNYEAQ. The DNA of the CDR3 is TGTGCCAGCAGCCTGGGACTAGCGGGAGGATATGAGACCCAGTACTTC. The encoded protein is CASSLGLAGGYETQYF.

V usage is TRBV6-5 and J usage is TRBJ2-5, with 8 bases aligning to TRBD2. The germline gives CDR1 MNHEY, CDR2 SVGAGI. This CDR3 region has 14 residues. J gave up 7 bases and V 8 bases, and 12 bases lay outside the gene matches. CDR3: CASAGAGALGTQYF. CDR3 coding DNA: TGTGCCAGCGCGGGAGCGGGGGCCTTAGGGACCCAGTACTTC.

Here the CDR3 reads CASSPYLIKETQYF. DNA of the CDR3: TGTGCCAGTAGTCCCTACCTAATCAAAGAGACCCAGTACTTC. The chain uses TRBV19 and TRBJ2-5; D gene ambiguous. Trimming stripped 5 bases from V and 3 bases from J, with 13 bases between. The CDR3 runs to 14 residues. CDR1 and CDR2 from the germline V gene are LNHDA and SQIVND (reference sequence).

The CDR3 DNA follows: TGTGCCAGCAGCTTGACAAACGACGAGCAGTACTTC. Translated, it gives CASSLTNDEQYF. This chain uses TRBV7-9 with TRBJ2-7; D not certain. The germline V gene encodes CDR1 SEHNR and CDR2 FQNEAQ (reference sequence). The ends were cut back, 3 bases at V and 5 bases at J, with 8 bases in the middle. The CDR3 loop spans 12 amino acids.